These 32 T cell receptor beta chains share one sample of origin, sequenced in a study of blood T cell repertoires in COVID-19 (dated by TCRdb to 2020 to 2021). Libraries were prepared through the immunoSEQ multiplex PCR assay. The table comes from immuneACCESS by way of TCRdb, which keeps in-frame sequences with V and J called. Part of the clones is missing from these tables; in studies checked, under half for an unresolved V gene and the rest for unknown reasons. This sample gives fewer than 150,000 clones in total; over 75% of them show up just once. The ten largest clones capture 2% to 3% of the sample. Sequenced input: peripheral blood. The receptors shown here come from a man aged 50 to 60 with acute or convalescent COVID-19.

In its sample, this clone was seen once. V usage is TRBV2 and J usage is TRBJ2-3; TRBD1 matches 8 bases. The CDR3 totals 15 residues. Losses at the gene ends were 5 bases for V and 3 bases for J; bases not matched to a gene: 7. Germline CDR1 SNHLY, CDR2 FYNNEI. The CDR3 reads CASSKDRAGTDTQYF. The DNA for the CDR3 is TGTGCCAGCAGTAAGGACAGGGCGGGGACAGATACGCAGTATTTT.

The rearrangement uses TRBV4-2 and TRBJ2-1; TRBD2 aligns across 15 bases. This CDR3 region has 17 residues. The junction had 8 bases not matched to a gene; V was cut back by 3 bases and J by 8 bases. Germline V gene lookup returns CDR1 LGHNA and CDR2 YNFKEQ. CDR3 in DNA: TGTGCCAGCAGCCAGGCTGGGACTAGCGGGGGGCCCGATGAGCAGTTCTTC. The encoded protein is CASSQAGTSGGPDEQFF.

This rearrangement joins TRBV10-3 to TRBJ1-1, with 8 nucleotides matching TRBD1. The V gene end was trimmed by 0 bases and the J gene end by 4 bases; junction bases not matched to a gene: 4. Germline loops: CDR1 ENHRY, CDR2 SYGVKD. CDR3 length: 15 amino acids. This CDR3 is CAISESTGGGTEAFF. The CDR3 coding sequence is TGTGCCATCAGTGAGTCAACAGGGGGAGGCACTGAAGCTTTCTTT.

The chain is built from TRBV2 and TRBJ1-5, with D tentatively TRBD1 (6 bases). The CDR3 runs to 15 residues. Per germline, CDR1 SNHLY and CDR2 FYNNEI. Trimming cost V 5 bases and J 6 bases, with 17 bases left between them. CDR3 sequence (DNA): TGTGCCAGCAGTCCCGACAGGTCTGAGGGTCAGCCCCAGCATTTT. As protein: CASSPDRSEGQPQHF.

This chain links TRBV6-2 or TRBV6-3 with TRBJ1-2, with TRBD1 identical over 9 bases. CDR1 MNHEY and CDR2 SVGEGT come from the germline V gene. The CDR3 extends over 14 amino acids. V shed 6 bases, J shed 7 bases, and the junction held 9 bases outside the gene matches. CDR3 nucleotides: TGTGCCAGCAGCCGTCCCGGGACAGGGCTTGGCTACACCTTC. Protein: CASSRPGTGLGYTF.

This clone was observed once. This sequence joins TRBV7-3 and TRBJ2-1; D is undetermined. The ends were cut back, 5 bases at V and 5 bases at J, with 10 bases in the middle. Germline V gene lookup returns CDR1 SGHTA and CDR2 FQGTGA. This CDR3 is built from 13 residues. CDR3 amino acids: CASSIRQDNEQFF. CDR3 DNA sequence: TGTGCCAGCAGCATAAGACAAGACAATGAGCAGTTCTTC. The whole variable domain, filled in from reference TRBV7-3 and TRBJ2-1, reads GAGVSQTPSNKVTEKGKYVELRCDPISGHTALYWYRQSLGQGPEFLIYFQGTGAADDSGLPNDRFFAVRPEGSVSTLKIQRTERGDSAVYLCASSIRQDNEQFFGPGTRLTVL.

This chain uses TRBV7-8 with TRBJ2-7; D not resolved. Germline V gene sequence: CDR1 SGHVS, CDR2 FQNEAQ. Trimming shortened V by 4 bases and J by 6 bases, and 13 bases separated the two germline ends. This CDR3 comprises 13 residues. In DNA form, the CDR3 reads TGTGCCAGCAGCTCCCTTCTTAACGGCGAGCAGTACTTC. It is translated as CASSSLLNGEQYF.

The V call is TRBV27, the J call TRBJ2-1; D ambiguous. Germline values: CDR1 MNHEY, CDR2 SMNVEV (reference sequence). Trimming took 3 bases from V and 4 from J, leaving 7 bases between them. CDR3 length: 13 amino acids. The CDR3 bases are TGTGCCAGCAGTTTTAAGAGATACAATGAGCAGTTCTTC. Its protein is CASSFKRYNEQFF.

The chain couples TRBV19 to TRBJ2-3, with D maybe TRBD1 (5 bases). The CDR3 sequence is 14 residues long. Germline CDR1 LNHDA, CDR2 SQIVND (reference sequence). V lost 5 bases to trimming and J lost 0 bases, with 9 bases between them. The CDR3 bases are TGTGCCAGTAGTTCACAGGTTAGCACAGATACGCAGTATTTT. Its translation is CASSSQVSTDTQYF. Together with reference TRBV19 and TRBJ2-3, the CDR3 gives the full variable domain: DGGITQSPKYLFRKEGQNVTLSCEQNLNHDAMYWYRQDPGQGLRLIYYSQIVNDFQKGDIAEGYSVSREKKESFPLTVTSAQKNPTAFYLCASSSQVSTDTQYFGPGTRLTVL.

The J gene is TRBJ2-7, the V gene TRBV28; 11 positions match TRBD2. The CDR3 runs 13 residues. From germline, CDR1 is MDHEN and CDR2 SYDVKM. The J segment lost 7 bases and the V segment lost 8 bases, leaving 7 bases of the junction unmatched. In DNA, the CDR3 is TGTGCCAGCTTAGCGGGAGGGCTCGAGGAGCAGTACTTC. Its translation: CASLAGGLEEQYF.

A few counts support this clone. The chain joins TRBV19 to TRBJ1-1; TRBD1 is a possible D gene (6 bases). This CDR3 has 16 residues. V lost 3 bases to trimming and J lost 5 bases, with 19 bases between them. The germline CDR1 and CDR2 sequences are LNHDA and SQIVND (reference sequence). The CDR3 DNA sequence: TGTGCCAGTAGTATGTCGGGAGGGGGGGTTGGAACTGAAGCTTTCTTT. It is translated as CASSMSGGGVGTEAFF.

This sequence joins TRBV6-4 and TRBJ2-1, with 10 nucleotides matching TRBD2. CDR3 length: 15 residues. J lost 7 bases, V lost 0 bases, and 3 bases had no gene match. Per the germline V gene, CDR1 is MRHNA and CDR2 is SNTAGT. For the CDR3, the DNA is TGTGCCAGCAGTGACTCTGAGACTAGCGGGAATGAGCAGTTCTTC. Its protein is CASSDSETSGNEQFF.

The chain employs TRBV6-5 and TRBJ2-5, with a possible D match to TRBD2 (6 bases). The CDR3 covers 13 residues. Per germline, CDR1 MNHEY and CDR2 SVGAGI. The CDR3 here is CVVLRGPQETQYF. The CDR3 DNA reads TGTGTTGTTTTGCGGGGTCCCCAAGAGACCCAGTACTTC.

CDR3 sequence (DNA): TGTGCCAGCAGTTACTCCAGCGGGTCAAGTTCACCCCTCCACTTT. Its protein is CASSYSSGSSSPLHF. The J gene is TRBJ1-6, the V gene TRBV6-5; D ambiguous. The CDR3 consists of 15 residues. The V gene's germline CDR1 is MNHEY and CDR2 SVGAGI. Trimming took off 0 bases at V and 9 bases at J, with 12 bases between the two ends.

The chain is built from TRBV7-3 and TRBJ2-5, with D perhaps TRBD2 (5 bases). This CDR3 contains 13 residues. V lost 3 bases and J lost 4, with 9 bases in between. CDR1 is SGHTA, CDR2 FQGTGA, per germline. CDR3 in amino acids: CASSFSRGETQYF. The CDR3 nucleotides are TGTGCCAGCAGCTTTAGTCGGGGAGAGACCCAGTACTTC.

The rearrangement uses TRBV6-4 and TRBJ1-2; the D gene is possibly TRBD1 (6 bases). CDR3 length: 15 amino acids. Per the germline V gene, CDR1 is MRHNA and CDR2 is SNTAGT. V dropped 2 bases and J dropped 4 bases, with 14 bases sitting between them. The CDR3 loop is CASSDGAGALYGYTF. DNA for the CDR3: TGTGCCAGCAGTGACGGGGCAGGGGCACTCTATGGCTACACCTTC.

V and J are TRBV7-3 and TRBJ2-1, with TRBD2 matching 11 bases. V was pared by 5 bases and J by 7 bases, with 10 bases of the junction left unmatched. This CDR3 comprises 16 residues. The V gene's germline CDR1 is SGHTA and CDR2 FQGTGA. CDR3 amino acids: CASSPSGTSGTNEQFF. CDR3 bases: TGTGCCAGCAGCCCCTCCGGGACTAGCGGTACGAATGAGCAGTTCTTC.

The chain links TRBV13 to TRBJ2-7; tentative D call: TRBD2 (7 bases). This CDR3 comprises 14 residues. In germline, CDR1 is PRHDT, CDR2 FYEKMQ (reference sequence). Trimming took 3 bases from V and 6 from J, leaving 15 bases between them. The CDR3 region has the DNA TGTGCCAGCAGCTTTGGCCAGAGGGGGGGCGAGCAGTACTTC. Residues: CASSFGQRGGEQYF.

The V and J genes are TRBV9 and TRBJ1-6, with 9 bases aligning to TRBD1. This CDR3 spans 16 amino acids. J was trimmed by 3 bases and V by 3 bases; bases with no gene match: 4. Germline loops: CDR1 SGDLS, CDR2 YYNGEE. CDR3 DNA sequence: TGTGCCAGCAGCGGGGGACAGGGTGGCTATAATTCACCCCTCCACTTT. Residues: CASSGGQGGYNSPLHF.

The V gene is TRBV30, the J gene TRBJ1-3, with TRBD1 matching 7 bases. The CDR3 totals 14 residues. The junction had 6 bases not matched to a gene; V was cut back by 5 bases and J by 2 bases. Germline CDR1 reads GTSNPN; CDR2 reads SVGIG (reference sequence). CDR3 in amino acids: CAWENRGAGNTIYF. DNA for the CDR3: TGTGCCTGGGAAAACAGGGGCGCTGGAAACACCATATATTTT.

The chain combines TRBV5-4 with TRBJ2-7; TRBD1 aligns across 9 bases. The germline CDR1 and CDR2 sequences are SGHNT and YYREEE (reference sequence). V trimming: 3 bases; J trimming: 10 bases; junction bases outside the gene matches: 14. The CDR3 contains 15 residues. The chain's CDR3 is CASSSAGTGINLQYF. The CDR3 nucleotides are TGTGCCAGCAGCTCCGCCGGGACAGGGATTAATCTTCAGTACTTC.

V usage is TRBV19 and J usage is TRBJ2-7, with 10 bases fitting TRBD2. Germline V gene data show CDR1 as LNHDA and CDR2 as SQIVND (reference sequence). V dropped 0 bases and J dropped 0; count of bases not matched to a gene: 5. The CDR3 extends over 17 amino acids. The CDR3 sequence is CASSIEVTSGISYEQYF. The CDR3 DNA sequence: TGTGCCAGTAGTATAGAGGTCACTAGCGGGATCTCCTACGAGCAGTACTTC.

The chain combines TRBV5-8 with TRBJ2-7, with 9 bases matching TRBD2. Germline trimming cut 4 bases from V and 6 bases from J; bases unmatched to any gene: 11. Germline V CDR1 and CDR2: SGHTS, YDEGEE. The length of the CDR3 is 15 residues. For the CDR3, the DNA is TGTGCCAGCAGCCCGGGAGGCGGGGGGGCGATCGAGCAGTACTTC. Translated: CASSPGGGGAIEQYF. The full variable domain, rest sourced from reference TRBV5-8 and TRBJ2-7, is EAGVTQSPTHLIKTRGQQATLRCSPISGHTSVYWYQQALGLGLQFLLWYDEGEERNRGNFPPRFSGRQFPNYSSELNVNALELEDSALYLCASSPGGGGAIEQYFGPGTRLTVT.

The J gene is TRBJ1-1, the V gene TRBV10-1; TRBD1 matches at 9 bases. V lost 0 bases to trimming and J lost 5 bases; unmatched junction nucleotides: 4. The CDR3 is made up of 15 amino acids. Germline loops: CDR1 WNHNN, CDR2 SYGVQD (reference sequence). CDR3 sequence (DNA): TGCGCCAGCAGTGAGTCACAGGGGGCTTGGACTGAAGCTTTCTTT. Translated: CASSESQGAWTEAFF.

The chain links TRBV5-8 to TRBJ1-1, with 8 positions matching TRBD1. In germline, CDR1 is SGHTS, CDR2 YDEGEE. V gave up 3 bases and J gave up 9 bases; unmatched junction bases: 10. CDR3 length equals 14 residues. The DNA of the CDR3 is TGTGCCAGCAGCTCGGACAGGGACCGGTTGAAAGCTTTCTTT. Protein sequence: CASSSDRDRLKAFF.

CDR3 in amino acids: CASSLAAVTDTQYF. The CDR3 coding sequence is TGTGCCAGCAGCTTGGCGGCAGTCACAGATACGCAGTATTTT. This chain uses TRBV7-3 with TRBJ2-3; D not certain. The V gene lost 3 bases and the J gene lost 2 bases, with 9 bases spanning the gap. CDR1 is SGHTA and CDR2 is FQGTGA in the germline V gene. CDR3 length: 14 amino acids.

The gene calls are TRBV30 and TRBJ2-1; 9 bases align to TRBD1. V gave up 3 bases and J gave up 0 bases; unmatched junction bases: 3. This CDR3 has 15 amino acids. Per germline, CDR1 GTSNPN and CDR2 SVGIG (reference sequence). CDR3 nucleotide sequence: TGTGCCTGGAGGGAACAGGGGGCCTCCTACAATGAGCAGTTCTTC. This translates into CAWREQGASYNEQFF.

This chain links TRBV20-1 with TRBJ2-1, with D possibly TRBD1 on 6 matching bases. The CDR3 spans 11 residues. Germline V gives CDR1 DFQATT, CDR2 SNEGSKA (reference sequence). The CDR3 sequence: CSKTGSNEQFF. CDR3 bases: TGCAGCAAAACAGGGTCCAATGAGCAGTTCTTC.

This chain joins TRBV5-1 and TRBJ1-6; D not certain. Germline V CDR1 and CDR2: SGHRS, YFSETQ. V was shortened by 4 bases and J by 7 bases, with 12 bases between the two germline ends. The CDR3 runs to 14 residues. The CDR3 coding sequence is TGCGCCAGCAGCACATCCAGGCCCAATTCACCCCTCCACTTT. Translating gives CASSTSRPNSPLHF.

The CDR3 sequence: CASSQGSSGGYEQYF. The CDR3 DNA is TGTGCCAGCAGCCAGGGGTCTAGCGGGGGTTACGAGCAGTACTTC. The rearrangement uses TRBV11-2 and TRBJ2-7; 10 bases fit TRBD2. The junction had 8 bases not matched to a gene; V was cut back by 5 bases and J by 4 bases. CDR3 length: 15 residues. In germline, CDR1 is SGHAT, CDR2 FQNNGV.

V is TRBV2 and J is TRBJ2-4; unclear D gene. Germline-derived CDR1 and CDR2 are SNHLY and FYNNEI. V was clipped by 3 bases and J by 7 bases, with 19 bases between them. This CDR3 has 16 amino acids. The CDR3 coding sequence is TGTGCCAGCAGTGATGATGAGTGGCGGTCATGGAACATTCAGTACTTC. This encodes CASSDDEWRSWNIQYF.

J is TRBJ2-2 and V is TRBV27; a possible D gene is TRBD1 (5 bases). In germline, CDR1 is MNHEY, CDR2 SMNVEV (reference sequence). V was pared by 2 bases and J by 3 bases, with 10 bases between. The CDR3 totals 15 residues. The DNA for the CDR3 is TGTGCCAGCAGTTTAACCAGGGTCGACACCGGGGAGCTGTTTTTT. This encodes CASSLTRVDTGELFF.